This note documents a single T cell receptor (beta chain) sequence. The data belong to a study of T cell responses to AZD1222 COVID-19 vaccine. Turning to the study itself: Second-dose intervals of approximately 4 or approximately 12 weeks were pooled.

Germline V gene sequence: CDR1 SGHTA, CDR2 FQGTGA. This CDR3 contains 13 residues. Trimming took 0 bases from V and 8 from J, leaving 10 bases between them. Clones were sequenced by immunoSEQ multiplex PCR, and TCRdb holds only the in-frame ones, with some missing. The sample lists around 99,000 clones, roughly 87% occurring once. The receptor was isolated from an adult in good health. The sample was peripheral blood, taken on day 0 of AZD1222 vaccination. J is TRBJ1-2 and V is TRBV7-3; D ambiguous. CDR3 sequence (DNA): TGTGCCAGCAGCTTAACGGGTAGTTCGGGCTACACCTTC. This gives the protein CASSLTGSSGYTF.